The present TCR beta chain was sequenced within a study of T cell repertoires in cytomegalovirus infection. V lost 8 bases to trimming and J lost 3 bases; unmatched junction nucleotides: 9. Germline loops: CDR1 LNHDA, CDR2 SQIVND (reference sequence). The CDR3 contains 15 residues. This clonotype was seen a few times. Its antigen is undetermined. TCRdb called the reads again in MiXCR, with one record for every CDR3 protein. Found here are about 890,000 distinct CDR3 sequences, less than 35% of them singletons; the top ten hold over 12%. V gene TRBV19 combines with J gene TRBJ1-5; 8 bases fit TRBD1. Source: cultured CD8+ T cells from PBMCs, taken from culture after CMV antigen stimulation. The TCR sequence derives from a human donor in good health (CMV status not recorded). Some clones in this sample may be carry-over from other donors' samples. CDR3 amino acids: CASSYRQGTNQPQHF. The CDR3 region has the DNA TGTGCCAGTTCTTATAGACAGGGGACCAATCAGCCCCAGCATTTT.